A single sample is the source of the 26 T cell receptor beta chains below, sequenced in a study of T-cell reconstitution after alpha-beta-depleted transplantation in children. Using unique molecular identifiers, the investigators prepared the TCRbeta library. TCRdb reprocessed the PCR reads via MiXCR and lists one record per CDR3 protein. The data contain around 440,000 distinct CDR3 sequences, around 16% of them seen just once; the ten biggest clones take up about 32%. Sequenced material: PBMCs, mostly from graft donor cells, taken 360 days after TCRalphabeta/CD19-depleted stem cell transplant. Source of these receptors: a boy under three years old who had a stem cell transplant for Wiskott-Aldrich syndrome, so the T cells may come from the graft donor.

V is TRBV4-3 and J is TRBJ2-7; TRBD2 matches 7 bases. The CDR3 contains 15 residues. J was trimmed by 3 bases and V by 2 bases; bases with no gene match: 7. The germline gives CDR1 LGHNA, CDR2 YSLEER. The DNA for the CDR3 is TGCGCCAGCAGCCAAACTCTAGCGGTGGGCTACGAGCAGTACTTC. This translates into CASSQTLAVGYEQYF.

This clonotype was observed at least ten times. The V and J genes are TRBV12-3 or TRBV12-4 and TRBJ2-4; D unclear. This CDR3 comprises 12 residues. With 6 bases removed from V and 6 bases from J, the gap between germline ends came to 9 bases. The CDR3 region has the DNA TGTGCCAGCAGCCGCCTCAGAAACATTCAGTACTTC. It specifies CASSRLRNIQYF.

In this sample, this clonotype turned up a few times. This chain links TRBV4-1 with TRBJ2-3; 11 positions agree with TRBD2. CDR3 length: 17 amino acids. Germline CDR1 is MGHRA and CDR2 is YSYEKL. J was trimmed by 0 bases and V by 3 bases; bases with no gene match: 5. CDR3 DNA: TGCGCCAGCAGCCATCTAGGGACTAGCGGAAGCACAGATACGCAGTATTTT. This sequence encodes CASSHLGTSGSTDTQYF.

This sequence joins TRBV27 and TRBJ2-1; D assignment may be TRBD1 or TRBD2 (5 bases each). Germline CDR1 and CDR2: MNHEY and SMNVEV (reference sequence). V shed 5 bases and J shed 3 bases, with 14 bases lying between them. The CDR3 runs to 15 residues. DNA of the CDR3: TGTGCCAGCAGTCCGGGACGGCAGATCTACAATGAGCAGTTCTTC. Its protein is CASSPGRQIYNEQFF.

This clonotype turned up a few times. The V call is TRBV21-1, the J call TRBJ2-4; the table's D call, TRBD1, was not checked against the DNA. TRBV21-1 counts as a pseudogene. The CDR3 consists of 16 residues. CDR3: CASRNPGGANKNIQYF. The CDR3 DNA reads TGTGCCAGCAGGAATCCAGGGGGCGCGAACAAAAACATTCAGTACTTC.

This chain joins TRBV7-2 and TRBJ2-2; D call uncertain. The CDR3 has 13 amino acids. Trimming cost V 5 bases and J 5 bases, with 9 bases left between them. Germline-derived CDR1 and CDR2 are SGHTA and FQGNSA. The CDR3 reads CASSLQITGELFF. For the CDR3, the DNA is TGTGCCAGCAGCCTTCAGATAACCGGGGAGCTGTTTTTT.

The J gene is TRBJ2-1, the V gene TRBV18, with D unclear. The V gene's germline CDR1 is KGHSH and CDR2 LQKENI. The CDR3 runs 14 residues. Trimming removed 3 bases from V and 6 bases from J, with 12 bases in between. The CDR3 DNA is TGTGCCAGCTCACCCATTCTCCTCGGCAATGAGCAGTTCTTC. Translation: CASSPILLGNEQFF.

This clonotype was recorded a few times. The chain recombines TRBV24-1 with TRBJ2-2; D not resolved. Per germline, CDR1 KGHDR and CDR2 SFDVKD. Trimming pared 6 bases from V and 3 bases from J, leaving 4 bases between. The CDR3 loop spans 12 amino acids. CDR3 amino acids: CATSLYTGELFF. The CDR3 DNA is TGTGCCACCAGTCTGTACACCGGGGAGCTGTTTTTT.

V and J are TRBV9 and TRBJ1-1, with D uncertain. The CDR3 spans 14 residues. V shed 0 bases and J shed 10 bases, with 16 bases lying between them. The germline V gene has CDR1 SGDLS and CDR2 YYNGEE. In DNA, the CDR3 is TGTGCCAGCAGCGTAGAACCATTGGCGGGGAGAGCTTTCTTT. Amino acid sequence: CASSVEPLAGRAFF.

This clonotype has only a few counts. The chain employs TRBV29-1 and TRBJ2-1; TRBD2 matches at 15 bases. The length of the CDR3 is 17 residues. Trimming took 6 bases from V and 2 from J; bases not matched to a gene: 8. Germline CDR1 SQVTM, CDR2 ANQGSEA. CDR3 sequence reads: CSVLQRTSGRAYNEQFF. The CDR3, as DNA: TGCAGCGTCTTGCAGAGGACTAGCGGGAGGGCCTACAATGAGCAGTTCTTC.

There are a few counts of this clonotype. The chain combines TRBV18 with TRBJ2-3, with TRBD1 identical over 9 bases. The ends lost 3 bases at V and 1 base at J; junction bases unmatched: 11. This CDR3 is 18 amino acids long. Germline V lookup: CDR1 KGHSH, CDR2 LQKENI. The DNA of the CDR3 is TGTGCCAGCTCACCCCTACCGGGACAGGGTTTGGGCACAGATACGCAGTATTTT. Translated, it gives CASSPLPGQGLGTDTQYF.

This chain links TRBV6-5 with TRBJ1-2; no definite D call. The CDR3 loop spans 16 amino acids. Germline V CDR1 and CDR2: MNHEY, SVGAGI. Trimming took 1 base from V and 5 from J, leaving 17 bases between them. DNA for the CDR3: TGTGCCAGCAGTTACTGGGTGGCGTCGGCCGTTTATGGCTACACCTTC. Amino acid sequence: CASSYWVASAVYGYTF.

The CDR3 DNA follows: TGTGCCAGCAGTGAAACCCGGGGCAGGGCCTATGGCTACACCTTC. Translated: CASSETRGRAYGYTF. The chain employs TRBV6-1 and TRBJ1-2; perhaps TRBD1 as D (5 bases). CDR1 is MNHNS and CDR2 is SASEGT in the germline V gene. This CDR3 has 15 residues. V was pared by 2 bases and J by 4 bases, with 14 bases between.

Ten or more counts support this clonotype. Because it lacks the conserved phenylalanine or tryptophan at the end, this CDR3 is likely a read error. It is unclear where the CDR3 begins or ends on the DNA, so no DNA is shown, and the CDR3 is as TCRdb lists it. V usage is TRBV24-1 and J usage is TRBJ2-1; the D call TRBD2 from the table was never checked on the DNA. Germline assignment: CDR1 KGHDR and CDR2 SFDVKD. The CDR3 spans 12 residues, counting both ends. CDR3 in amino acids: CATSDPGGLFEL.

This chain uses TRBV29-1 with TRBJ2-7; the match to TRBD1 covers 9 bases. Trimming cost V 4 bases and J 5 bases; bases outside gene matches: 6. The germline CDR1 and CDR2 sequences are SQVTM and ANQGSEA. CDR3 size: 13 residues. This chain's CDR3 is CSVVWTGAHEQYF. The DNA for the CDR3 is TGCAGCGTTGTGTGGACAGGGGCTCACGAGCAGTACTTC.

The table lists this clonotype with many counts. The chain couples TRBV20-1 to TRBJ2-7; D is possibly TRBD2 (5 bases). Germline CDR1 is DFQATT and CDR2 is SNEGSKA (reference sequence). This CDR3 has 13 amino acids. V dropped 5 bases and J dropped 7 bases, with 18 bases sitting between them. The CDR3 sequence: CSASTTLSVEQYF. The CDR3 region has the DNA TGCAGTGCTTCTACCACCCTTAGCGTAGAGCAGTACTTC.

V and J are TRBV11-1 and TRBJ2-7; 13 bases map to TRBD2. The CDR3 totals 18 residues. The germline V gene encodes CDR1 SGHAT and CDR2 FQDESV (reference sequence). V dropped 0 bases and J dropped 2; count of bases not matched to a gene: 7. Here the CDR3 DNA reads TGTGCCAGCAGCTTAGCATGGACTAGCGGGAGAGCGGCCTACGAGCAGTACTTC. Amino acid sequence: CASSLAWTSGRAAYEQYF.

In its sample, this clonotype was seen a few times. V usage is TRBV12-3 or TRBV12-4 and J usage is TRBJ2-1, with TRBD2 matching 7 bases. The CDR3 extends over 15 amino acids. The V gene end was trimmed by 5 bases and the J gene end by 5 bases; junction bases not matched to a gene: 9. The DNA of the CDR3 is TGTGCCAGCAGTCTCACTTACCGGGAGGACAATGAGCAGTTCTTC. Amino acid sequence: CASSLTYREDNEQFF.

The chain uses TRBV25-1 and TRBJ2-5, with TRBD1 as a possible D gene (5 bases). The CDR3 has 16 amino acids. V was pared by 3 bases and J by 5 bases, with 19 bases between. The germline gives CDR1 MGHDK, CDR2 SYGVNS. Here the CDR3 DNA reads TGTGCCAGCAGTGAGGTCCGGGCTAGGGGTTGGGAGACCCAGTACTTC. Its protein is CASSEVRARGWETQYF.

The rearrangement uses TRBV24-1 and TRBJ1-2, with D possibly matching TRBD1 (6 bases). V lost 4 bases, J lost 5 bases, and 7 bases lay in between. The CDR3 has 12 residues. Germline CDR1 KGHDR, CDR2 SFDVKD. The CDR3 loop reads CATSETGYGYTF. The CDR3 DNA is TGTGCCACCAGTGAAACAGGGTATGGCTACACCTTC.

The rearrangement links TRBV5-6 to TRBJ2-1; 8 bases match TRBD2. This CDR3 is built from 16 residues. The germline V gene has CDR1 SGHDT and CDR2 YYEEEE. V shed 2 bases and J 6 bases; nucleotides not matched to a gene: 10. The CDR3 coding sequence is TGTGCCAGCAGCTTCCTAGCGGGCCCTTTGCCCAATGAGCAGTTCTTC. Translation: CASSFLAGPLPNEQFF.

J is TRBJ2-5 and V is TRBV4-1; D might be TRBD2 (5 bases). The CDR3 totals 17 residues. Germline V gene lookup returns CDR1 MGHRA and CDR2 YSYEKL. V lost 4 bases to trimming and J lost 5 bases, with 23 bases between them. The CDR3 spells CASSLRTETHRWETQYF. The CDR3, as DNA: TGCGCCAGCAGCCTGCGGACTGAGACACACAGATGGGAGACCCAGTACTTC.

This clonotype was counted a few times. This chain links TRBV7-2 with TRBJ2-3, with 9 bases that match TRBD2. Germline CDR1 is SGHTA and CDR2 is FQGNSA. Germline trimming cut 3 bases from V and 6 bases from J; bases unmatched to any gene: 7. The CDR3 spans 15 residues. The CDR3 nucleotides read TGTGCCAGCAGCTTCGCGGGAGGGCCAGGGGATACGCAGTATTTT. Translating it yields CASSFAGGPGDTQYF.

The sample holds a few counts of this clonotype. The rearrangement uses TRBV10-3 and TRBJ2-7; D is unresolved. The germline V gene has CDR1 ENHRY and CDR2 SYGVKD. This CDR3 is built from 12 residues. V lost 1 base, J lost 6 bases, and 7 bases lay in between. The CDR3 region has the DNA TGTGCCATCAGTGAGTACCAGAGCGAGCAGTACTTC. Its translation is CAISEYQSEQYF.

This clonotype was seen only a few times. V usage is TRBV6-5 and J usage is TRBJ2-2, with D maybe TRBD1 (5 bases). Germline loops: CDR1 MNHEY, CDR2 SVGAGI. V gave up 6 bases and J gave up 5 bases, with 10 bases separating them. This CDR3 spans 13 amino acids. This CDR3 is CASRYRQTGELFF. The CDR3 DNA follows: TGTGCCAGCAGATACCGACAGACCGGGGAGCTGTTTTTT.

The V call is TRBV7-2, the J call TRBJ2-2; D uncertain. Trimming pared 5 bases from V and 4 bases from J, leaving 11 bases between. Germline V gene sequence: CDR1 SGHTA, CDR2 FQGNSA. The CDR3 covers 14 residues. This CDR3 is CASSRSLTTGELFF. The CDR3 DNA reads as TGTGCCAGCAGCCGATCACTTACCACCGGGGAGCTGTTTTTT.